This T cell receptor (beta chain) was observed in a study of metastatic and nonmetastatic thyroid tumors. Overall study: Repertoire comparison spanned blood and tumor or nodule tissue of malignant and benign thyroid patients.

The CDR3 totals 14 residues. Trimming stripped 1 base from V and 5 bases from J, with 9 bases between. In germline, CDR1 is SGHRS, CDR2 YFSETQ. Until they underwent thyroid surgery, no patient had received any treatment. Study-level findings and limits: Relative to benign nodules, malignant thyroid tumors were reportedly characterized by significantly elevated TCR beta diversity in blood and tumor.

Worth noting for this clone: The antigen is unknown.

Using MiXCR, TCRdb reanalyzed the PCR reads. The sample consists of roughly 90,000 clones, under 15% of them appearing once. V and J are TRBV5-1 and TRBJ2-2, with D maybe TRBD1 (6 bases). Sample: blood. The receptor's source is a female donor with papillary thyroid cancer or a benign thyroid nodule (not recorded which). Some clones in this sample may be carry-over from other donors' samples. For the CDR3, the DNA is TGCGCCAGCAGCTTGTGGGACACAACCGGGGAGCTGTTTTTT. This encodes CASSLWDTTGELFF.